Presented here are 3 T cell receptor beta chains from one specimen sequenced in a study of T cell changes during pregnancy in multiple sclerosis. Sequencing was performed with immunoSEQ multiplex PCR; in TCRdb, only in-frame clones are kept and a portion is missing. This repertoire shows some 24,000 clones, 90% found once; its top ten account for 9% to 9.5%. Sequences were derived from CD8+ T cells from peripheral blood mononuclear cells, sampled in the third trimester of pregnancy. These receptors all stem from a female donor in good health, enrolled as a control in a pregnancy study.

The chain couples TRBV9 to TRBJ2-7; 9 nucleotides match TRBD2. Germline V gene data show CDR1 as SGDLS and CDR2 as YYNGEE. The CDR3 contains 14 residues. With V trimmed by 3 bases and J by 5 bases, 6 bases remained unmatched. CDR3 loop: CASSAVSGSNEQYF. CDR3 coding DNA: TGTGCCAGCAGCGCCGTTAGCGGGAGTAACGAGCAGTACTTC. The full variable domain, completed using reference TRBV9 and TRBJ2-7, is DSGVTQTPKHLITATGQRVTLRCSPRSGDLSVYWYQQSLDQGLQFLIQYYNGEERAKGNILERFSAQQFPDLHSELNLSSLELGDSALYFCASSAVSGSNEQYFGPGTRLTVT.

The chain joins TRBV6-1 to TRBJ1-4, with D unresolved. Germline V lookup: CDR1 MNHNS, CDR2 SASEGT. The V gene lost 10 bases and the J gene lost 6 bases, with 21 bases spanning the gap. This CDR3 has 15 amino acids. CDR3 nucleotide sequence: TGTGCCATTTGGATCGACATCCCTCGGCATGAAAAACTGTTTTTT. Residues: CAIWIDIPRHEKLFF.

The chain has TRBV27 and TRBJ2-5; maybe TRBD1 (5 bases). Deletions cut 4 bases from V and 4 bases from J, with 7 bases between. Looked up from germline, CDR1 is MNHEY and CDR2 is SMNVEV (reference sequence). CDR3 size: 12 residues. CDR3 DNA: TGTGCCAGCAGTTCCCAGGGAGAGACCCAGTACTTC. This gives the protein CASSSQGETQYF.